This entry lists 28 T cell receptor beta chains sequenced from one sample in a study of T cells in localized non-small cell lung cancer. Profiled with immunoSEQ multiplex PCR; TCRdb holds only in-frame clones, not every one. The sample contains tens of thousands of clones, 88% of which appear only once. This specimen consisted of PBMCs, obtained before any cancer treatment. These receptors were collected from a man aged 40 to 75 with stage II lung adenocarcinoma.

J is TRBJ2-7 and V is TRBV11-2; the D is unclear. The CDR3 is 12 residues long. Trimming pared 4 bases from V and 1 base from J, leaving 5 bases between. The germline CDR1 and CDR2 sequences are SGHAT and FQNNGV. CDR3 DNA: TGTGCCAGCAGCTCAGGATCCTACGAGCAGTACTTC. This encodes CASSSGSYEQYF.

This clone appeared a single time. The chain combines TRBV5-1 with TRBJ2-6; D is possibly TRBD1 or TRBD2 (6 bases each). The CDR3 sequence is 17 residues long. The germline V gene encodes CDR1 SGHRS and CDR2 YFSETQ. V gave up 1 base and J gave up 0 bases, with 11 bases separating them. The CDR3 spells CASSLWGATSGANVLTF. DNA for the CDR3: TGCGCCAGCAGCTTGTGGGGGGCTACCTCTGGGGCCAACGTCCTGACTTTC.

The chain combines TRBV7-3 with TRBJ2-2, with a possible D match to TRBD2 (5 bases). Germline assignment: CDR1 SGHTA and CDR2 FQGTGA. This CDR3 has 14 residues. The ends were cut back, 6 bases at V and 1 base at J, with 9 bases in the middle. DNA for the CDR3: TGTGCCAGCAGATCACGGGGGAACACCGGGGAGCTGTTTTTT. Translation: CASRSRGNTGELFF.

The V and J genes are TRBV21-1 and TRBJ2-5. TRBV21-1 has pseudogene status. This CDR3 contains 13 residues. The CDR3 is CASSAGQKGTQYF. In DNA form, the CDR3 reads TGTGCCAGCAGCGCTGGGCAGAAGGGGACCCAGTACTTC.

This chain uses TRBV7-2 with TRBJ2-1, with D perhaps TRBD1 (5 bases). Per the germline V gene, CDR1 is SGHTA and CDR2 is FQGNSA. V shed 4 bases and J shed 6 bases, with 10 bases lying between them. The CDR3 contains 13 residues. CDR3 in DNA: TGTGCCAGCAGCTCGCCAGGGCCCAATGAGCAGTTCTTC. It yields the protein CASSSPGPNEQFF.

This sequence joins TRBV5-8 and TRBJ2-3; no firm D call. From germline, CDR1 is SGHTS and CDR2 YDEGEE. The CDR3 spans 15 residues. Trimming took off 7 bases at V and 2 bases at J, with 17 bases between the two ends. CDR3 in DNA: TGTGCCAGCCCGCCCGGGTCCCACTCCACAGATACGCAGTATTTT. It translates to CASPPGSHSTDTQYF.

V usage is TRBV2 and J usage is TRBJ1-5, with D possibly matching TRBD1 (6 bases). Looked up from germline, CDR1 is SNHLY and CDR2 is FYNNEI. This CDR3 spans 11 amino acids. V lost 3 bases to trimming and J lost 12 bases, with 9 bases between them. The CDR3 sequence: CASSDEGVQHF. The CDR3, as DNA: TGTGCCAGCAGTGATGAGGGGGTCCAGCATTTT. Together with reference TRBV2 and TRBJ1-5, the CDR3 gives the full variable domain: EPEVTQTPSHQVTQMGQEVILRCVPISNHLYFYWYRQILGQKVEFLVSFYNNEISEKSEIFDDQFSVERPDGSNFTLKIRSTKLEDSAMYFCASSDEGVQHFGDGTRLSIL.

The rearrangement joins TRBV2 to TRBJ1-3; maybe TRBD1 (6 bases). This CDR3 comprises 15 residues. The V gene's germline CDR1 is SNHLY and CDR2 FYNNEI. The V and J ends lost 3 bases and 4 bases respectively, with 13 bases between them. The CDR3 is CASSDMGANGNTIYF. Written as DNA, the CDR3 is TGTGCCAGCAGTGATATGGGGGCGAACGGAAACACCATATATTTT.

This clone was detected once. This sequence joins TRBV28 and TRBJ2-7; 7 bases align to TRBD1. The CDR3 has 15 residues. J gave up 3 bases and V 7 bases, and 12 bases lay outside the gene matches. Germline assignment: CDR1 MDHEN and CDR2 SYDVKM. The CDR3 DNA follows: TGTGCCAGCACCCCCCCAGGGACAGAGAGCTACGAGCAGTACTTC. Amino acids: CASTPPGTESYEQYF.

J is TRBJ1-1 and V is TRBV18; a possible D gene is TRBD1 (5 bases). CDR3 length equals 14 residues. CDR1 and CDR2 (germline): KGHSH, LQKENI. V lost 4 bases, J lost 5 bases, and 14 bases lay in between. Here the CDR3 reads CASSLRDGETEAFF. The CDR3 DNA sequence: TGTGCCAGCTCACTCCGGGACGGAGAGACTGAAGCTTTCTTT.

The chain carries TRBV20-1 and TRBJ2-3; D call uncertain. V lost 6 bases to trimming and J lost 7 bases, with 11 bases between them. The CDR3 covers 11 residues. The germline gives CDR1 DFQATT, CDR2 SNEGSKA (reference sequence). In DNA, the CDR3 is TGCAGTGCCAACATGGGAAATACGCAGTATTTT. Protein sequence: CSANMGNTQYF.

The chain links TRBV30 to TRBJ1-1; D is ambiguous. In germline, CDR1 is GTSNPN, CDR2 SVGIG (reference sequence). The CDR3 runs 13 residues. Deletions cut 4 bases from V and 0 bases from J, with 9 bases between. CDR3 in DNA: TGTGCCTGGATGAGGGCCATGAACACTGAAGCTTTCTTT. This sequence encodes CAWMRAMNTEAFF. The full variable domain, completed using reference TRBV30 and TRBJ1-1, is SQTIHQWPATLVQPVGSPLSLECTVEGTSNPNLYWYRQAAGRGLQLLFYSVGIGQISSEVPQNLSASRPQDRQFILSSKKLLLSDSGFYLCAWMRAMNTEAFFGQGTRLTVV.

This chain connects TRBV5-1 to TRBJ2-3, with 8 bases that match TRBD2. Germline lookup yields CDR1 SGHRS and CDR2 YFSETQ. The junction had 9 bases not matched to a gene; V was cut back by 2 bases and J by 4 bases. The CDR3 runs 16 residues. The CDR3 coding sequence is TGCGCCAGCAGCTTCAGTAGCGGGAATGGCGCAGATACGCAGTATTTT. This sequence encodes CASSFSSGNGADTQYF.

This clone has just one count. The chain links TRBV5-1 to TRBJ1-2; weak D call: TRBD1 (5 bases). V dropped 0 bases and J dropped 5 bases, with 14 bases sitting between them. Germline V lookup: CDR1 SGHRS, CDR2 YFSETQ. The CDR3 consists of 15 residues. The CDR3 DNA sequence: TGCGCCAGCAGCTTGGCGGGGGATGTAAAGTATGGCTACACCTTC. Amino acid sequence: CASSLAGDVKYGYTF.

CDR3 bases: TGTGCCAGCAGCATGACTAGCGGGCGGAACAATGAGCAGTTCTTC. This codes for CASSMTSGRNNEQFF. The chain employs TRBV5-6 and TRBJ2-1; 10 positions agree with TRBD2. V was pared by 4 bases and J by 5 bases, with 6 bases of the junction left unmatched. CDR1 is SGHDT, CDR2 YYEEEE, per germline. The length of the CDR3 is 15 residues.

This rearrangement joins TRBV5-1 to TRBJ2-1; 8 bases map to TRBD2. The CDR3 is 15 amino acids. Germline CDR1 is SGHRS and CDR2 is YFSETQ. With V trimmed by 4 bases and J by 3 bases, 6 bases remained unmatched. Here the CDR3 DNA reads TGCGCCAGCAGCGGCGGGACTAGTGACTACAATGAGCAGTTCTTC. This encodes CASSGGTSDYNEQFF.

The chain recombines TRBV11-2 with TRBJ2-3; perhaps D is TRBD1 or TRBD2 (5 bases each). Trimming stripped 5 bases from V and 2 bases from J, with 17 bases between. Germline CDR1 is SGHAT and CDR2 is FQNNGV. The CDR3 consists of 16 residues. The CDR3: CASSPWGSSPTDTQYF. As DNA, the CDR3 is TGTGCCAGCAGCCCCTGGGGGAGCAGCCCCACAGATACGCAGTATTTT.

This clone has only a few counts. The chain couples TRBV21-1 to TRBJ1-5. TRBV21-1 is an annotated pseudogene. This CDR3 comprises 15 residues. CDR3 protein: CASSKKDGYNQPQHF. The CDR3 DNA is TGTGCCAGCAGCAAGAAGGACGGATACAATCAGCCCCAGCATTTT.

V is TRBV19 and J is TRBJ2-5; D ambiguous. The germline gives CDR1 LNHDA, CDR2 SQIVND (reference sequence). Trimming shortened V by 5 bases and J by 5 bases, and 12 bases separated the two germline ends. The CDR3 covers 13 residues. The CDR3 sequence is CASSPTPRETQYF. The CDR3 nucleotides are TGTGCCAGTAGTCCAACCCCGAGGGAGACCCAGTACTTC.

This sequence joins TRBV19 and TRBJ2-7; D perhaps matches TRBD2 (6 bases). The CDR3 is 14 amino acids. Germline-derived CDR1 and CDR2 are LNHDA and SQIVND (reference sequence). Trimming removed 7 bases at V and 2 bases at J, with 15 bases between. CDR3 sequence reads: CASKKGGGAYEQYF. The DNA for the CDR3 is TGTGCCAGTAAGAAGGGAGGCGGCGCCTACGAGCAGTACTTC.

The V gene is TRBV6-5, the J gene TRBJ1-2; 7 bases line up with TRBD1. V trimming: 0 bases; J trimming: 4 bases; junction bases outside the gene matches: 8. Germline CDR1 MNHEY, CDR2 SVGAGI. CDR3 length: 16 amino acids. The CDR3 bases are TGTGCCAGCAGTTACTCTGAGGGGGCTCAGGGCTATGGCTACACCTTC. Residues: CASSYSEGAQGYGYTF.

This chain links TRBV7-9 with TRBJ1-2; D gene uncertain. Germline V gene lookup returns CDR1 SEHNR and CDR2 FQNEAQ (reference sequence). Deletions cut 3 bases from V and 3 bases from J, with 14 bases between. This CDR3 spans 15 amino acids. The CDR3: CASSLLGGSDYGYTF. The CDR3 bases are TGTGCCAGCAGCTTGTTAGGAGGGAGCGACTATGGCTACACCTTC.

This sequence joins TRBV19 and TRBJ1-2; D not resolved. V gave up 7 bases and J gave up 2 bases, with 17 bases separating them. The CDR3 is 15 residues long. Germline values: CDR1 LNHDA, CDR2 SQIVND (reference sequence). CDR3 nucleotides: TGTGCCAGTAACTCCCCGATCGGGCAGAACTATGGCTACACCTTC. It encodes CASNSPIGQNYGYTF.

The rearrangement joins TRBV9 to TRBJ2-3; possibly TRBD1 for D (5 bases). V lost 7 bases and J 8 bases, leaving 11 bases between the germline ends. The CDR3 consists of 11 residues. The germline CDR1 and CDR2 sequences are SGDLS and YYNGEE. The CDR3 region has the DNA TGTGCCAGCCGCGATCAGGGTACGCAGTATTTT. It yields the protein CASRDQGTQYF.

J is TRBJ2-7 and V is TRBV2, with D perhaps TRBD1 (6 bases). The CDR3 has 13 residues. The V end was cut by 7 bases, the J end by 1 base, with 11 bases between. Germline-derived CDR1 and CDR2 are SNHLY and FYNNEI. CDR3 DNA sequence: TGTGCCAGCATTACAGGGCGTTCCTACGAGCAGTACTTC. This translates into CASITGRSYEQYF.

The V gene is TRBV2, the J gene TRBJ2-1; D uncertain. Germline V gene lookup returns CDR1 SNHLY and CDR2 FYNNEI. Trimming cost V 8 bases and J 8 bases, with 13 bases left between them. The CDR3 has 12 amino acids. The CDR3 DNA reads TGTGCCAGCGAGATTAAGGTCCATGAGCAGTTCTTC. Translation: CASEIKVHEQFF.

A note on this clone: A read error may produce the germline difference seen at one junction end. The chain uses TRBV6-4 and TRBJ1-2; tentative D call: TRBD1 (5 bases). The CDR3 consists of 15 residues. Germline V lookup: CDR1 MRHNA, CDR2 SNTAGT. The DNA for the CDR3 is TGTGTCAGCAGTACCTCTCCGGGCGACAGCTATGGCTACACCTTC. This translates into CVSSTSPGDSYGYTF.

This clone was found once. The V and J genes are TRBV5-4 and TRBJ1-2, with D tentatively TRBD1 (6 bases). The V end lost 3 bases, the J end lost 1 base, and 13 bases lay between the germline ends. This CDR3 spans 15 amino acids. Per the germline V gene, CDR1 is SGHNT and CDR2 is YYREEE (reference sequence). CDR3 DNA sequence: TGTGCCAGCAGCTCCCGGTCAGGGGATAACTATGGCTACACCTTC. It encodes CASSSRSGDNYGYTF.